This T cell receptor beta chain appears in the sequencing data of a study of OX40 agonist ivuxolimab in advanced cancers. The repertoire was sequenced with immunoSEQ multiplex PCR; TCRdb's copy has only in-frame clones and lacks some. The table includes 20,000 to 25,000 clones, over 65% detected once. J was trimmed by 7 bases and V by 5 bases; bases with no gene match: 4. The CDR3 consists of 13 residues. Germline V lookup: CDR1 SNHLY, CDR2 FYNNEI. The V and J genes are TRBV2 and TRBJ2-1; TRBD1 matches 8 bases. Sequenced material: CD4+ or CD8+ T cells sorted from blood, taken in a trial of the OX40 agonist ivuxolimab. The TCR sequence derives from an adult with an advanced solid tumor such as melanoma, head and neck, liver or kidney cancer. Written as DNA, the CDR3 is TGTGCCAGCAGTACGGGACAGGCAAATGAGCAGTTCTTC. Amino acid sequence: CASSTGQANEQFF.